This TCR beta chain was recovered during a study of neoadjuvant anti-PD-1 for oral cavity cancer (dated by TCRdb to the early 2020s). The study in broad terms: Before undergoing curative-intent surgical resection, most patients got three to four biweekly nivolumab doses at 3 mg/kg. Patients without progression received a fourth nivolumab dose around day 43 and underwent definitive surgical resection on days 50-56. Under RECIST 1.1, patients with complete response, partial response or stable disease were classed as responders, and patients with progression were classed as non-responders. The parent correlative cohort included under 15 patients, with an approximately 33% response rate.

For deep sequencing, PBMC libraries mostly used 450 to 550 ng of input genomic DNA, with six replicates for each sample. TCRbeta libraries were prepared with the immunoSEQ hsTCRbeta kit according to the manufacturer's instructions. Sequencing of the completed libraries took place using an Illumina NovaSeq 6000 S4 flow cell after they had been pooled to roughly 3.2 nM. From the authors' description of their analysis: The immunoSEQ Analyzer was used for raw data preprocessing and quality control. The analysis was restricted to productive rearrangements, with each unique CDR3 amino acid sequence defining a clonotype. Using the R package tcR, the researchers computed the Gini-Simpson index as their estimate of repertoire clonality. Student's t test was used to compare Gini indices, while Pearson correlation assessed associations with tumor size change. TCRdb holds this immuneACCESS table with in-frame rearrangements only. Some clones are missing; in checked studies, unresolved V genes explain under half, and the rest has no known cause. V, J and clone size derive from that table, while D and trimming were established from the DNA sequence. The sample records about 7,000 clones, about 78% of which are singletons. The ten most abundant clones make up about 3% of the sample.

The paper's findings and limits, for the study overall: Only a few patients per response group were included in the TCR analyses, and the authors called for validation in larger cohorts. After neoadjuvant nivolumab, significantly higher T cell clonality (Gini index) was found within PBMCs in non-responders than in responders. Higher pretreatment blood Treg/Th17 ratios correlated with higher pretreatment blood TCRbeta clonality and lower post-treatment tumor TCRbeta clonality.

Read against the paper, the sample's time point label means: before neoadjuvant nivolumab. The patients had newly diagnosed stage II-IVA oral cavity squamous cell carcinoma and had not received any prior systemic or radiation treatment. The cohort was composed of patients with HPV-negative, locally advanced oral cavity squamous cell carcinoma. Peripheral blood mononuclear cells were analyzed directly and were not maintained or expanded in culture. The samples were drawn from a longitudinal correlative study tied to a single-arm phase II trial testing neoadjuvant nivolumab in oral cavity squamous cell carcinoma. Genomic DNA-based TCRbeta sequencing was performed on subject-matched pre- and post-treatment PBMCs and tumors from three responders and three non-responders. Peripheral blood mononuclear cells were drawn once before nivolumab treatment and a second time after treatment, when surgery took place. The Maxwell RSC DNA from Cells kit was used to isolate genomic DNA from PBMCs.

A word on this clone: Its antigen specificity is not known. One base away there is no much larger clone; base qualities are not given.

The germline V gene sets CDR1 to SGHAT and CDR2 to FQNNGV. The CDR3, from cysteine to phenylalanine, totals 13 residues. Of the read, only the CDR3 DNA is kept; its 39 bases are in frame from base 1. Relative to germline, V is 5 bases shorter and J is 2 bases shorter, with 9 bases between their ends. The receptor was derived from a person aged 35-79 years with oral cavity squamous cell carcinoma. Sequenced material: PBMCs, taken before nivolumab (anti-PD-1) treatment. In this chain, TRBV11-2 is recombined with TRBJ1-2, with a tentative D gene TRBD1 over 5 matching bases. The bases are TGTGCCAGCAGCGTGACAGCGAACTATGGCTACACCTTC. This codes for CASSVTANYGYTF. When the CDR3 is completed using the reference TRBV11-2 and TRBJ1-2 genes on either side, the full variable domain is EAGVAQSPRYKIIEKRQSVAFWCNPISGHATLYWYQQILGQGPKLLIQFQNNGVVDDSQLPKDRFSAERLKGVDSTLKIQPAKLEDSAVYLCASSVTANYGYTFGSGTRLTVV.